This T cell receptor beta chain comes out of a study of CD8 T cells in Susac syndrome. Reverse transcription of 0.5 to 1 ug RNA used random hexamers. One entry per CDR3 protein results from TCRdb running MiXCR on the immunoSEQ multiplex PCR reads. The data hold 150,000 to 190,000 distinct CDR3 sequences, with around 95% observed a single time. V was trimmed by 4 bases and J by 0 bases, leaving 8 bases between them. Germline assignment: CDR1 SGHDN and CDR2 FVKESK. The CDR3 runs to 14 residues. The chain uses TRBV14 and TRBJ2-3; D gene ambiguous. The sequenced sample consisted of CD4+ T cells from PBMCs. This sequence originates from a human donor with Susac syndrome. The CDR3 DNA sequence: TGTGCCAGCAGCCCCCGGCCTAGCACAGATACGCAGTATTTT. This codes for CASSPRPSTDTQYF. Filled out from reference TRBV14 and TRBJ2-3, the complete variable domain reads EAGVTQFPSHSVIEKGQTVTLRCDPISGHDNLYWYRRVMGKEIKFLLHFVKESKQDESGMPNNRFLAERTGGTYSTLKVQPAELEDSGVYFCASSPRPSTDTQYFGPGTRLTVL.